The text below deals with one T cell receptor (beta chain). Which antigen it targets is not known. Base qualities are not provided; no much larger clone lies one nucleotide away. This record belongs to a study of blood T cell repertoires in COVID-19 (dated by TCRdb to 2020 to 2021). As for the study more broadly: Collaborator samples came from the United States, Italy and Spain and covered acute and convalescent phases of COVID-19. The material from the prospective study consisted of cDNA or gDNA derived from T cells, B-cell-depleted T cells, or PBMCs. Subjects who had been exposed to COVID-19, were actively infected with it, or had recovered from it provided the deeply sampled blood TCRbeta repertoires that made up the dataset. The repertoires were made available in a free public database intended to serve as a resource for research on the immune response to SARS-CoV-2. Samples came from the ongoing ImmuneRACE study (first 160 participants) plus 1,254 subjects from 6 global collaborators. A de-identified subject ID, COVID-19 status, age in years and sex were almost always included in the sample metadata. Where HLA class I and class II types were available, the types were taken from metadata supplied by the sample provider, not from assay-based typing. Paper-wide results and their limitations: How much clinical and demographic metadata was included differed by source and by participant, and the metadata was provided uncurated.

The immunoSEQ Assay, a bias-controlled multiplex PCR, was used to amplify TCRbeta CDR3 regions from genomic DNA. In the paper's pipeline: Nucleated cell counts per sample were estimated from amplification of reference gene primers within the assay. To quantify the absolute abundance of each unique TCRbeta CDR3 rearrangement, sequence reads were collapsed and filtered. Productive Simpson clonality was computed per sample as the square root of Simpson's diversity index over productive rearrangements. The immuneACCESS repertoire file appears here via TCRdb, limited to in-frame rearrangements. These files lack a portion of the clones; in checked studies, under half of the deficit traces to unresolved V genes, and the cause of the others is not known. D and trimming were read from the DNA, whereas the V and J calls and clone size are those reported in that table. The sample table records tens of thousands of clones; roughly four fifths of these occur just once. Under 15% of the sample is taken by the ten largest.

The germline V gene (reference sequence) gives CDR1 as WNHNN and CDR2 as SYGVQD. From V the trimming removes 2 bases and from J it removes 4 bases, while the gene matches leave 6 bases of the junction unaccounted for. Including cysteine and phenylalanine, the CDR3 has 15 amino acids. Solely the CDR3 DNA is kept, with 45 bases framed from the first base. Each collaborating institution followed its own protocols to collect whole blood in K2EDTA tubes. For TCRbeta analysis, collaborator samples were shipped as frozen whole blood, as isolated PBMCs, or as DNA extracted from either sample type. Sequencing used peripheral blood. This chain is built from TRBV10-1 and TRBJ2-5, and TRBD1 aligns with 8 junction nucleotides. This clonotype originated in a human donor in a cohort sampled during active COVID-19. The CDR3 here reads CASSERTGFGETQYF. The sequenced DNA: TGCGCCAGCAGTGAGAGGACAGGGTTTGGAGAGACCCAGTACTTC.